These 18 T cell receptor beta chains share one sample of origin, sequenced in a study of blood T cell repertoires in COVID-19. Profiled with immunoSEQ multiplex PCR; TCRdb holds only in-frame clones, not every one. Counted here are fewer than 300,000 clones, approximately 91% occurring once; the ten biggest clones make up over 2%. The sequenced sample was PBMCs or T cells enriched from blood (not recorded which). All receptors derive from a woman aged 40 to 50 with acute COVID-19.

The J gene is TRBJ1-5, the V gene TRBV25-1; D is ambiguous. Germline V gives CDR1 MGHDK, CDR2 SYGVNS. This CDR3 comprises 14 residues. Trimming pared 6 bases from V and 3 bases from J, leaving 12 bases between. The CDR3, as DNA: TGTGCCAGCAGCCCAGGTATAAACAATCAGCCCCAGCATTTT. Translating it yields CASSPGINNQPQHF.

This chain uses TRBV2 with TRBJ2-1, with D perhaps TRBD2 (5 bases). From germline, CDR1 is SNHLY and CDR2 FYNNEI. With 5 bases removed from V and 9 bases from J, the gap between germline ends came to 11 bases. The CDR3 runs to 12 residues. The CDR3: CASSLVRGEQFF. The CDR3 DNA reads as TGTGCCAGCAGTTTAGTCCGGGGTGAGCAGTTCTTC.

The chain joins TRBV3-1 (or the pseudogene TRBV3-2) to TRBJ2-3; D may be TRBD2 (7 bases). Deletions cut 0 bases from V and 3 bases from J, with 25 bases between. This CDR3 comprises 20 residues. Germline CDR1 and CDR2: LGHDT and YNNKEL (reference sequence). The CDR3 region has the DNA TGTGCCAGCAGCCAAGAGATGGGGGGGGCCTCCCTTTTGTCTACAGATACGCAGTATTTT. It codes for CASSQEMGGASLLSTDTQYF.

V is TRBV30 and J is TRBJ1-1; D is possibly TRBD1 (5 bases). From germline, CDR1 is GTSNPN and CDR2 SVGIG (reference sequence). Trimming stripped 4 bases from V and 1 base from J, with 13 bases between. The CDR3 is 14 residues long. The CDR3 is CAWNGGTENTEAFF. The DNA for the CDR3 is TGTGCCTGGAATGGAGGGACTGAGAACACTGAAGCTTTCTTT.

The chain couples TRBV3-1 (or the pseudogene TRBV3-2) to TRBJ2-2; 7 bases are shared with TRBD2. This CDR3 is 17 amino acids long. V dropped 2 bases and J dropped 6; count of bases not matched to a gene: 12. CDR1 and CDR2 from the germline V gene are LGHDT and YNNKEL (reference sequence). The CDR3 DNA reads TGTGCCAGCAGCCAACACCGGTCGCGGGGGAGGTCCGGGGAGCTGTTTTTT. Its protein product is CASSQHRSRGRSGELFF.

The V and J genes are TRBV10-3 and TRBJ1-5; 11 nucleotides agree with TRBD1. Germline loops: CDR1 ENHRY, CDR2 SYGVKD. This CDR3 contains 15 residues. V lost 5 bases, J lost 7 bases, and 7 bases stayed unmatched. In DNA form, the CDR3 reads TGTGCCATCAGTAGGACAGGGGGCGCCGGACAGCCCCAGCATTTT. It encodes CAISRTGGAGQPQHF.

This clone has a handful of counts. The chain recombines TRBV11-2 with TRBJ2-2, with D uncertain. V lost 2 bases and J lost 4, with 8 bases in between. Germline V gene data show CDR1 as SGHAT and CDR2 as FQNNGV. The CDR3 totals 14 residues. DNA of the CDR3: TGTGCCAGCAGCTTAACCGGGTCCACCGGGGAGCTGTTTTTT. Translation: CASSLTGSTGELFF.

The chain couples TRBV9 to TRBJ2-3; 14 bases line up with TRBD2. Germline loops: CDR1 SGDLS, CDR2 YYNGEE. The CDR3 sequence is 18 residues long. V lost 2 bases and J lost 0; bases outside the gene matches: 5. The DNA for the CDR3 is TGTGCCAGCAGCGTCGGGACTAGCGGGGGCGGTAGCACAGATACGCAGTATTTT. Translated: CASSVGTSGGGSTDTQYF.

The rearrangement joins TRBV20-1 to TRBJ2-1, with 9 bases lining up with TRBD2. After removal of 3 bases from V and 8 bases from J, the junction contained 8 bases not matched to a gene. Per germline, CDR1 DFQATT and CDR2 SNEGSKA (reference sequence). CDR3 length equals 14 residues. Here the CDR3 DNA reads TGCAGTGCTAGTAGCATAGCGGGAGTCGATGAGCAGTTCTTC. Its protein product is CSASSIAGVDEQFF.

The CDR3 is CASSGEPGELFF. The CDR3 bases are TGTGCCAGCTCCGGGGAGCCCGGGGAGCTGTTTTTT. This sequence joins TRBV18 and TRBJ2-2; D is possibly TRBD2 (5 bases). The V and J ends lost 6 bases and 6 bases respectively, with 8 bases between them. The CDR3 totals 12 residues. The V gene's germline CDR1 is KGHSH and CDR2 LQKENI.

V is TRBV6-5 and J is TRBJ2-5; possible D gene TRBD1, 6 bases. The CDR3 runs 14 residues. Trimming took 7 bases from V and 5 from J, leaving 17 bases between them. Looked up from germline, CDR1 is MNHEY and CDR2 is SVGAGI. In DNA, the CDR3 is TGTGCCAGCAATCGCTGGGGACACGGGGAGACCCAGTACTTC. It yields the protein CASNRWGHGETQYF.

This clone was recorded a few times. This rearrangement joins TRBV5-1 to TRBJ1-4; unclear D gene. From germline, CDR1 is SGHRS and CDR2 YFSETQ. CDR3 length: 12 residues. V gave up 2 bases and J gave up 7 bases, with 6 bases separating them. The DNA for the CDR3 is TGCGCCAGCAGCTTACCCAGTGAAAAACTGTTTTTT. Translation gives CASSLPSEKLFF.

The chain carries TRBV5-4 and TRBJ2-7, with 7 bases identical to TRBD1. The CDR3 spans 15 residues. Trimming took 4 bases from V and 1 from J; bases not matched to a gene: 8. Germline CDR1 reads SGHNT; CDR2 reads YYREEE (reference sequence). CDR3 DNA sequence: TGTGCCAGCAGCATAAGACAGGGTGGTTCCTACGAGCAGTACTTC. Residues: CASSIRQGGSYEQYF.

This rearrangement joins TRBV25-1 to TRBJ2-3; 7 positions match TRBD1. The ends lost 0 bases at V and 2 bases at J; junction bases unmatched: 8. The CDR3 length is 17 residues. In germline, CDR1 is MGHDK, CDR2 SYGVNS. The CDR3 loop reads CASSEYKTGRATDTQYF. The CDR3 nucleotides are TGTGCCAGCAGTGAATATAAGACAGGGAGAGCCACAGATACGCAGTATTTT.

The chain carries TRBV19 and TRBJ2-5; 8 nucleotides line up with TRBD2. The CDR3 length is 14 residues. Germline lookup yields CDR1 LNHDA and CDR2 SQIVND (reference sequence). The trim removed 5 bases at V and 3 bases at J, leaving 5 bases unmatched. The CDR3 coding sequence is TGTGCCAGTAGTGTTACTAGCGGAAAAGAGACCCAGTACTTC. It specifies CASSVTSGKETQYF.

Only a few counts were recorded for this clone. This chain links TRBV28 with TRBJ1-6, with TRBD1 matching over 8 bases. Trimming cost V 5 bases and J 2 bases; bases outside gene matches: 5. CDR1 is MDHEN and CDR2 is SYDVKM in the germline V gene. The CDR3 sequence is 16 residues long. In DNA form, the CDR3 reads TGTGCCAGCAGTGCCGCAGGGGGCCCCTATAATTCACCCCTCCACTTT. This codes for CASSAAGGPYNSPLHF. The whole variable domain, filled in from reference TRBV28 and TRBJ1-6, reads DVKVTQSSRYLVKRTGEKVFLECVQDMDHENMFWYRQDPGLGLRLIYFSYDVKMKEKGDIPEGYSVSREKKERFSLILESASTNQTSMYLCASSAAGGPYNSPLHFGNGTRLTVT.

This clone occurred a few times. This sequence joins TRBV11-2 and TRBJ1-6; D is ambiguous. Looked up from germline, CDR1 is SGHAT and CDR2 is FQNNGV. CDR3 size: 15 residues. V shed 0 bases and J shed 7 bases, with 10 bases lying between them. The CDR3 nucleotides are TGTGCCAGCAGCTTAGAGTCAGCGAAGAATTCACCCCTCCACTTT. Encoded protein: CASSLESAKNSPLHF. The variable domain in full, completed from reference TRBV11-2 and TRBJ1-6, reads EAGVAQSPRYKIIEKRQSVAFWCNPISGHATLYWYQQILGQGPKLLIQFQNNGVVDDSQLPKDRFSAERLKGVDSTLKIQPAKLEDSAVYLCASSLESAKNSPLHFGNGTRLTVT.

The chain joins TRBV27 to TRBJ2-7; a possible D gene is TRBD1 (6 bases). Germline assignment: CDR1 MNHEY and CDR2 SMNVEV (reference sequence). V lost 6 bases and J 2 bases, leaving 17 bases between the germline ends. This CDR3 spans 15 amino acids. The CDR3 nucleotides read TGTGCCAGCAGGAATAGGGGGATAGGACCCTACGAGCAGTACTTC. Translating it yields CASRNRGIGPYEQYF.